Shown below are 12 T cell receptor beta chains from a single sample sequenced in a study of cytomegalovirus exposure and HLA in healthy donors. Researchers ran the PCR with 60 Vbeta and 13 Jbeta primers. Clones were read by immunoSEQ multiplex PCR, and TCRdb kept only the in-frame ones, dropping some. The data show some 180,000 clones, around 73% seen once. The material sequenced was PBMCs. These receptors were collected from a woman in her twenties or thirties in good health and CMV-seronegative.

This clone has a handful of counts. The chain couples TRBV4-1 to TRBJ1-4, with D maybe TRBD1 (5 bases). Trimming removed 4 bases from V and 8 bases from J, with 29 bases in between. There are 19 residues in the CDR3. CDR1 is MGHRA, CDR2 YSYEKL, per germline. CDR3 in amino acids: CASSRSLGGEGRAGEKLFF. In DNA form, the CDR3 reads TGCGCCAGCAGCCGCTCTCTGGGGGGTGAGGGCAGGGCAGGGGAAAAACTGTTTTTT.

The chain combines TRBV27 with TRBJ1-4; D gene uncertain. The germline gives CDR1 MNHEY, CDR2 SMNVEV (reference sequence). This CDR3 contains 14 residues. V lost 3 bases to trimming and J lost 3 bases, with 8 bases between them. CDR3 protein: CASSLSGSNEKLFF. The CDR3, as DNA: TGTGCCAGCAGTTTGAGCGGGTCTAATGAAAAACTGTTTTTT.

This sequence joins TRBV7-2 and TRBJ1-2; 7 nucleotides agree with TRBD1. Germline lookup yields CDR1 SGHTA and CDR2 FQGNSA. CDR3 length: 12 amino acids. With 5 bases clipped from V and 9 bases from J, the junction kept 6 bases outside the gene matches. The CDR3 is CASSTYRGSYTF. CDR3 in DNA: TGTGCCAGCAGCACTTACAGGGGAAGCTACACCTTC.

The chain is built from TRBV7-8 and TRBJ2-7; 7 bases are shared with TRBD1. The V gene end was trimmed by 1 base and the J gene end by 7 bases; junction bases not matched to a gene: 4. The CDR3 length is 13 residues. The germline CDR1 and CDR2 sequences are SGHVS and FQNEAQ. The CDR3 DNA sequence: TGTGCCAGCAGCTTAGACAGGGGTCGGGAGCAGTACTTC. It translates to CASSLDRGREQYF. Variable domain in full (rest from reference TRBV7-8 and TRBJ2-7): GAGVSQSPRYKVAKRGQDVALRCDPISGHVSLFWYQQALGQGPEFLTYFQNEAQLDKSGLPSDRFFAERPEGSVSTLKIQRTQQEDSAVYLCASSLDRGREQYFGPGTRLTVT.

The chain is built from TRBV4-1 and TRBJ1-2; TRBD1 agrees at 10 bases. The CDR3 runs to 16 residues. In germline, CDR1 is MGHRA, CDR2 YSYEKL. With V trimmed by 4 bases and J by 4 bases, 9 bases remained unmatched. This CDR3 is CASSRLGQGLGYGYTF. CDR3 DNA sequence: TGCGCCAGCAGCCGCCTGGGACAGGGGTTAGGCTATGGCTACACCTTC.

V and J are TRBV4-1 and TRBJ2-7, with D maybe TRBD1 (6 bases). The CDR3 extends over 16 amino acids. Germline assignment: CDR1 MGHRA and CDR2 YSYEKL. V lost 0 bases to trimming and J lost 4 bases, with 16 bases between them. Here the CDR3 reads CASSQDLDSRWYEQYF. For the CDR3, the DNA is TGCGCCAGCAGCCAAGATCTGGACAGCCGGTGGTACGAGCAGTACTTC.

This chain connects TRBV5-1 to TRBJ2-1; 13 nucleotides agree with TRBD2. The CDR3 is 14 amino acids. V shed 2 bases, J shed 9 bases, and the junction held 2 bases outside the gene matches. From germline, CDR1 is SGHRS and CDR2 YFSETQ. The CDR3 DNA is TGCGCCAGCAGCTTCGGGACTAGCGGGATTGAGCAGTTCTTC. Protein sequence: CASSFGTSGIEQFF.

The chain links TRBV2 to TRBJ1-6; maybe TRBD1 (5 bases). The germline gives CDR1 SNHLY, CDR2 FYNNEI. This CDR3 has 14 amino acids. Trimming pared 6 bases from V and 5 bases from J, leaving 11 bases between. CDR3 sequence reads: CASRRDSNNSPLHF. CDR3 DNA sequence: TGTGCCAGCAGGCGGGACTCTAATAATTCACCCCTCCACTTT.

V gene TRBV29-1 combines with J gene TRBJ2-5; D is perhaps TRBD1 (6 bases). This CDR3 has 13 amino acids. Trimming pared 3 bases from V and 2 bases from J, leaving 10 bases between. Germline V gene data show CDR1 as SQVTM and CDR2 as ANQGSEA. The CDR3 DNA is TGCAGCGTTGAGTGGACAGCACAAGAGACCCAGTACTTC. The encoded protein is CSVEWTAQETQYF. Full variable domain (missing parts from reference TRBV29-1 and TRBJ2-5): SAVISQKPSRDICQRGTSLTIQCQVDSQVTMMFWYRQQPGQSLTLIATANQGSEATYESGFVIDKFPISRPNLTFSTLTVSNMSPEDSSIYLCSVEWTAQETQYFGPGTRLLVL.

The sample holds a few counts of this clone. V gene TRBV5-5 combines with J gene TRBJ1-5; 7 nucleotides agree with TRBD1. After removal of 4 bases from V and 3 bases from J, the junction contained 4 bases not matched to a gene. The CDR3 totals 14 residues. Germline-derived CDR1 and CDR2 are SGHKS and YYEKEE (reference sequence). CDR3 amino acids: CASSQGTDNQPQHF. The CDR3 region has the DNA TGTGCCAGCAGCCAGGGGACAGACAATCAGCCCCAGCATTTT.

This clone was seen only once. The J gene is TRBJ1-4, the V gene TRBV6-7; D unclear. TRBV6-7 is classed as an ORF, of uncertain function. The CDR3 has 11 amino acids. The ends were cut back, 2 bases at V and 8 bases at J, with 3 bases in the middle. For the CDR3, the DNA is TGTGCCAGCAGTTACGGCGAAAAACTGTTTTTT. Translation gives CASSYGEKLFF.

V is TRBV5-1 and J is TRBJ2-2; 9 nucleotides align to TRBD2. Germline CDR1 reads SGHRS; CDR2 reads YFSETQ. After removal of 4 bases from V and 1 base from J, the junction contained 8 bases not matched to a gene. The CDR3 covers 17 residues. The CDR3 is CASSLGATSGNTGELFF. DNA for the CDR3: TGCGCCAGCAGCCTCGGGGCGACTAGCGGGAACACCGGGGAGCTGTTTTTT.